What follows describes a single T cell receptor beta chain. Its antigen is unknown. The data belong to a study of cytomegalovirus exposure and HLA in healthy donors. Study-level points and caveats: At a 0.05 false discovery rate, a later analysis found over 15,000 TCR beta sequences to be associated with HLA alleles.

The PCR had 60 Vbeta and 13 Jbeta primers. Repertoires were generated with immunoSEQ multiplex PCR, while TCRdb's copy carries only in-frame clones and drops some. This sample yields 150,000 to 200,000 clones, of which roughly 79% are seen a single time; roughly 7% belongs to the top ten. CDR1 and CDR2 from the germline V gene are MNHEY and SVGAGI. V lost 6 bases, J lost 0 bases, and 15 bases lay in between. The CDR3 runs 15 residues. This clonotype was obtained from a male donor in good health and CMV-seropositive. Sequenced: PBMCs. The chain employs TRBV6-5 and TRBJ2-7; D may be TRBD1 (6 bases). CDR3 loop: CASSLTGIHSYEQYF. CDR3 coding DNA: TGTGCCAGCAGCCTTACAGGGATCCACTCCTACGAGCAGTACTTC.